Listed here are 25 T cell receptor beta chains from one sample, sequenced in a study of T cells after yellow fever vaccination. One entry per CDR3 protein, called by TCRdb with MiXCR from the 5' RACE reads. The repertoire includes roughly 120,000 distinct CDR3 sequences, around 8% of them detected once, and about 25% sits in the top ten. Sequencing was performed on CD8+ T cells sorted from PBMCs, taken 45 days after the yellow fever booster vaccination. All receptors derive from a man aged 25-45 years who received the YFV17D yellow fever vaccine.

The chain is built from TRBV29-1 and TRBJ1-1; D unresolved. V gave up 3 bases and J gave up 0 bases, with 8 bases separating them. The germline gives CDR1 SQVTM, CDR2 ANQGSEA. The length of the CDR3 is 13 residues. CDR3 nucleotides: TGCAGCGTTGAGAGAGGGCTGAACACTGAAGCTTTCTTT. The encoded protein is CSVERGLNTEAFF. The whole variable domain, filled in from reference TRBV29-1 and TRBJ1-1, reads SAVISQKPSRDICQRGTSLTIQCQVDSQVTMMFWYRQQPGQSLTLIATANQGSEATYESGFVIDKFPISRPNLTFSTLTVSNMSPEDSSIYLCSVERGLNTEAFFGQGTRLTVV.

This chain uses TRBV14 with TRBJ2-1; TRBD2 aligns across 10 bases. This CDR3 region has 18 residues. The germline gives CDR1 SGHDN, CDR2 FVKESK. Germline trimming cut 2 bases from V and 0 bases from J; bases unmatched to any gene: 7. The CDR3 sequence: CASSQHPASGSSYNEQFF. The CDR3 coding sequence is TGTGCCAGCAGCCAACATCCCGCTAGCGGGAGCTCCTACAATGAGCAGTTCTTC.

The CDR3 bases are TGTGCCAGCAGCTTAGGGGGCAGCTCCTTTCTTACCGGGGAGCTGTTTTTT. Residues: CASSLGGSSFLTGELFF. The chain couples TRBV7-2 to TRBJ2-2; a weak D match, TRBD1 (5 bases). CDR1 is SGHTA, CDR2 FQGNSA, per germline. The ends were cut back, 1 base at V and 5 bases at J, with 17 bases in the middle. The CDR3 consists of 17 residues.

This CDR3 reads CASSLGTSGRALLETQYF. The CDR3 DNA sequence: TGTGCCAGCAGCTTGGGGACTAGCGGGAGGGCCCTCCTGGAGACCCAGTACTTC. The rearrangement links TRBV11-2 to TRBJ2-5; TRBD2 aligns across 16 bases. The ends lost 3 bases at V and 5 bases at J; junction bases unmatched: 9. This CDR3 has 18 amino acids. Germline assignment: CDR1 SGHAT and CDR2 FQNNGV.

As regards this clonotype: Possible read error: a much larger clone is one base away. For the CDR3, the DNA is TGCAACGTTTATGGGAGTAGCGGGAAATTGTATACGCAGTATTTT. Protein sequence: CNVYGSSGKLYTQYF. V gene TRBV29-1 combines with J gene TRBJ2-3; 8 bases are a match to TRBD2. Germline V CDR1 and CDR2: SQVTM, ANQGSEA. This CDR3 has 15 residues.

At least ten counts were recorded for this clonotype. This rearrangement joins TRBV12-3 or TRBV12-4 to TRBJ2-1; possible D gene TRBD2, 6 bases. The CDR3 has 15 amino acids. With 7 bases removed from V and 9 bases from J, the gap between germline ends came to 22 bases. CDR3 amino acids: CASTENPGTLGEQFF. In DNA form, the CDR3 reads TGTGCCAGCACTGAAAATCCCGGGACTCTAGGTGAGCAGTTCTTC.

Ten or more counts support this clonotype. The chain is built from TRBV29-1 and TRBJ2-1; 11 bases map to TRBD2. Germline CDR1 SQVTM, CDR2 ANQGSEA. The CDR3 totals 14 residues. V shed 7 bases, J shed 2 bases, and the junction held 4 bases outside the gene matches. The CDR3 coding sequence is TGCAGCGCCCATAGCGGGAGGGCCTACAATGAGCAGTTCTTC. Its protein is CSAHSGRAYNEQFF.

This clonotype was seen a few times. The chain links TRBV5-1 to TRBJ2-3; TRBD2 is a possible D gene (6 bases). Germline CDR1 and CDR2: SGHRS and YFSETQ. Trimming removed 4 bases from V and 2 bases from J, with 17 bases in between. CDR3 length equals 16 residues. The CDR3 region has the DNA TGCGCCAGCAGCGGAGGGAGAGGATCCGACACAGATACGCAGTATTTT. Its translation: CASSGGRGSDTDTQYF.

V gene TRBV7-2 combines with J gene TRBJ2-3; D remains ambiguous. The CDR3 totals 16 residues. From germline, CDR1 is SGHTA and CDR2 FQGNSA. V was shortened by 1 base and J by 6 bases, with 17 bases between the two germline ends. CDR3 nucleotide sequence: TGTGCCAGCAGCTTAGATTACGGTCGTCCGCATGATACGCAGTATTTT. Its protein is CASSLDYGRPHDTQYF.

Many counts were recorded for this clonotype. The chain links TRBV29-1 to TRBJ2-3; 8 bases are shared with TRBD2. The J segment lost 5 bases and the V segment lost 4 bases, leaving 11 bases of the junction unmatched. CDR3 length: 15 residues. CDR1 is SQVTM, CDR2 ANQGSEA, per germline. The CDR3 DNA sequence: TGCAGCGTTGCCTCCGGGACTAGAGTTAAAGATACGCAGTATTTT. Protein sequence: CSVASGTRVKDTQYF.

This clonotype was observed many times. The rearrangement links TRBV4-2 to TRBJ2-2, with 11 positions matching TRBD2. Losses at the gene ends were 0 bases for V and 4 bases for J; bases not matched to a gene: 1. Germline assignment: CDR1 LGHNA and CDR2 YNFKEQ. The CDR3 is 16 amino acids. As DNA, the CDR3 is TGTGCCAGCAGCCAAGAGACTAGCGGGATCACCGGGGAGCTGTTTTTT. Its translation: CASSQETSGITGELFF.

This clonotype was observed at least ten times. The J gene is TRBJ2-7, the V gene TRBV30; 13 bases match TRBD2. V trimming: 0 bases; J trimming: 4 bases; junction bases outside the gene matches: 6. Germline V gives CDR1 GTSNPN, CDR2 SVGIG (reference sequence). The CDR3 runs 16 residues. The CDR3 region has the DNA TGTGCCTGGAGTGTCACCGGGACTAGCGGGATATACGAGCAGTACTTC. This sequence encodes CAWSVTGTSGIYEQYF.

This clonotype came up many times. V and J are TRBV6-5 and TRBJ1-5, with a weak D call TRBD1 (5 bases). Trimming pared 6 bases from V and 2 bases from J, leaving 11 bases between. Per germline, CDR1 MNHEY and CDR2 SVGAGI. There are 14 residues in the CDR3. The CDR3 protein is CASRGGEGNQPQHF. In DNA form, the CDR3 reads TGTGCCAGCAGGGGGGGGGAGGGCAATCAGCCCCAGCATTTT.

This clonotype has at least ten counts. CDR3 sequence: CAISDRDLVGEQYF. Written as DNA, the CDR3 is TGTGCCATCAGTGACCGGGACCTCGTCGGGGAGCAGTACTTC. V gene TRBV10-3 combines with J gene TRBJ2-7; D may be TRBD1 or TRBD2 (5 bases each). This CDR3 is built from 14 residues. In germline, CDR1 is ENHRY, CDR2 SYGVKD. Trimming shortened V by 3 bases and J by 7 bases, and 16 bases separated the two germline ends.

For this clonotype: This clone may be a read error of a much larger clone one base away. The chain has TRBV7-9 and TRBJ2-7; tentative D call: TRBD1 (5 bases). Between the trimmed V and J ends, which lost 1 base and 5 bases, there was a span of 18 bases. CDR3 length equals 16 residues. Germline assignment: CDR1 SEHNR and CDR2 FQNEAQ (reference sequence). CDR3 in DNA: TGTGCCAGCAGCTTAGTACTGGACAAGGGGCGTCACGAGCAGTACTTC. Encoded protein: CASSLVLDKGRHEQYF.

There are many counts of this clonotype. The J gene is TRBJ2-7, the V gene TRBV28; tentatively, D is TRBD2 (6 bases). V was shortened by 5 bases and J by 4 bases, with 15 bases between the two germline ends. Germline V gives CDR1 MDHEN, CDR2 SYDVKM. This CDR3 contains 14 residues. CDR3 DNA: TGTGCCAGCAGTCTCCTCGGGAGACGGTACGAGCAGTACTTC. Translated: CASSLLGRRYEQYF.

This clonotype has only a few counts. CDR3 sequence reads: CASGGLAEIPGELFF. In nucleotides, the CDR3 is TGTGCCAGTGGGGGACTAGCGGAGATACCCGGGGAGCTGTTTTTT. The V call is TRBV19, the J call TRBJ2-2; 11 nucleotides align to TRBD2. V was pared by 8 bases and J by 6 bases, with 8 bases of the junction left unmatched. The CDR3 loop spans 15 amino acids. Germline V CDR1 and CDR2: LNHDA, SQIVND (reference sequence).

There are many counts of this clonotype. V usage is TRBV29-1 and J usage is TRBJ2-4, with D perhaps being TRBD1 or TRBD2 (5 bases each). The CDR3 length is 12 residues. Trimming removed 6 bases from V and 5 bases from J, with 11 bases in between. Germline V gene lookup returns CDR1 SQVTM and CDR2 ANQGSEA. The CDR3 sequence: CSVGTAQNIQYF. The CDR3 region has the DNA TGCAGCGTGGGGACCGCCCAAAACATTCAGTACTTC.

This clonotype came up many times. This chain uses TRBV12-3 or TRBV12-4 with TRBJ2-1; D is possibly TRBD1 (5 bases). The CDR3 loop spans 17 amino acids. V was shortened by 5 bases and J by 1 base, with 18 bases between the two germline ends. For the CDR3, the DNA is TGTGCCAGCAGTCCCTCTTGGGTAGGGGATTCCTACAATGAGCAGTTCTTC. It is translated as CASSPSWVGDSYNEQFF.

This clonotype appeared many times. DNA for the CDR3: TGTGCCAGCAGTGGGGTCCAGGGACTAGCGCCTAGCTCCTACAATGAGCAGTTCTTC. This codes for CASSGVQGLAPSSYNEQFF. The rearrangement joins TRBV12-3 or TRBV12-4 to TRBJ2-1; 10 nucleotides align to TRBD2. The junction had 13 bases not matched to a gene; V was cut back by 5 bases and J by 0 bases. The CDR3 is made up of 19 amino acids.

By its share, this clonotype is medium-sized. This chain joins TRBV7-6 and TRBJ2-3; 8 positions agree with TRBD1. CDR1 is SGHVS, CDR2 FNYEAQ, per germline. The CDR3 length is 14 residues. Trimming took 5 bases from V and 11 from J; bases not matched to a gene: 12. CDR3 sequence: CASSGEAGGVRQYF. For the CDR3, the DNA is TGTGCCAGCAGCGGGGAGGCAGGGGGCGTTCGGCAGTATTTT. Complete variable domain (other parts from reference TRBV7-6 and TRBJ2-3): GAGVSQSPRYKVTKRGQDVALRCDPISGHVSLYWYRQALGQGPEFLTYFNYEAQQDKSGLPNDRFSAERPEGSISTLTIQRTEQRDSAMYRCASSGEAGGVRQYFGPGTRLTVL.

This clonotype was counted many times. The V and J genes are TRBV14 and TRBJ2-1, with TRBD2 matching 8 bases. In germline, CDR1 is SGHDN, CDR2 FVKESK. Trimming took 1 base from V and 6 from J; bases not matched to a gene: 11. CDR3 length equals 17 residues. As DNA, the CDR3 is TGTGCCAGCAGCCAAGGGGCTATGACTAGCGTCCTCAATGAGCAGTTCTTC. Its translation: CASSQGAMTSVLNEQFF.

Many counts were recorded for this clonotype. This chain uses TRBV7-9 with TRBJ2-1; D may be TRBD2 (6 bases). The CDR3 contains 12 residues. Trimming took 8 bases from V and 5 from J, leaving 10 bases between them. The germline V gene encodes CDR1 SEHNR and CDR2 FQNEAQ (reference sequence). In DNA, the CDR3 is TGTGCCAGCGAGGCGGGGCACAATGAGCAGTTCTTC. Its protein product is CASEAGHNEQFF. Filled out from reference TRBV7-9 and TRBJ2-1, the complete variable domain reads DTGVSQNPRHKITKRGQNVTFRCDPISEHNRLYWYRQTLGQGPEFLTYFQNEAQLEKSRLLSDRFSAERPKGSFSTLEIQRTEQGDSAMYLCASEAGHNEQFFGPGTRLTVL.

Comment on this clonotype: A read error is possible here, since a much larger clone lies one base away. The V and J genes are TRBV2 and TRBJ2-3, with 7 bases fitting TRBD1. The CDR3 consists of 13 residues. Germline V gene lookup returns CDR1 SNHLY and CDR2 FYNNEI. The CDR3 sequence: CATPRQGTYTQYF. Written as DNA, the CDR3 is TGTGCCACCCCCAGACAGGGCACATATACGCAGTATTTT.

CDR3 sequence (DNA): TGTGCCAGCAGTTTTTATAGCACCATGGAGCAGTTCTTC. It is translated as CASSFYSTMEQFF. The rearrangement joins TRBV6-4 to TRBJ2-1; D gene ambiguous. V lost 5 bases and J 10 bases, leaving 15 bases between the germline ends. Per germline, CDR1 MRHNA and CDR2 SNTAGT. The CDR3 has 13 residues.